This record concerns one TCR beta chain sequence. Its target antigen remains unknown. Nothing much larger sits one base from this clone, and base qualities are not available. The library relied on the immunoSEQ multiplex PCR assay. As stored in TCRdb, this immuneACCESS dataset retains in-frame rearrangements with V and J assigned. A fraction of the clones does not appear; measured against another copy, unresolved V genes explain less than half of the discrepancy, and the remainder lacks a known reason. The sample table shows about 130,000 clones, and 90% to 98% are seen once. The ten most abundant clones make up over 0.35% of the sample. Trimming removed 3 bases from V and 4 bases from J, leaving 18 bases between the germline ends. CDR1 and CDR2 (SGHAT, FQNNGV) derive from the germline V gene. Measured from the cysteine to the phenylalanine, the CDR3 is 16 residues long. Solely the CDR3 DNA is kept, with 48 bases framed from the first base.

This entry comes from a study of T cell changes during pregnancy in multiple sclerosis (dated by TCRdb to between 2018 and 2020). Notes on the research overall: Changes in the T cell repertoire over the course of pregnancy were examined in this study in women with multiple sclerosis.

The sequence joins TRBV11-2 to TRBJ2-5, with TRBD2 as a weak D call on 7 bases. This clonotype was obtained from a female donor with multiple sclerosis, enrolled in a pregnancy study. Sample: peripheral blood, taken after pregnancy. The sequenced DNA: TGTGCCAGCAGCTTTGGTTTACAGGGAGGGCGAGAGACCCAGTACTTC. The encoded protein is CASSFGLQGGRETQYF. With the portions outside the CDR3 filled from the reference TRBV11-2 and TRBJ2-5 genes, the complete variable region becomes EAGVAQSPRYKIIEKRQSVAFWCNPISGHATLYWYQQILGQGPKLLIQFQNNGVVDDSQLPKDRFSAERLKGVDSTLKIQPAKLEDSAVYLCASSFGLQGGRETQYFGPGTRLLVL.